This T cell receptor (beta chain) was obtained from a study of CD8+ T cells in alopecia areata. Study observations and caveats: Having just one nonresponder leaves the connection between baseline CD8+ expansion and response unresolved. Tofacitinib delivered significant drops in scalp clonality and in expanded CD8+ clones among the top 100. With tofacitinib ongoing, many expanded lesional clones persisted in both scalp and blood.

A note on this clone: Its antigen is unidentified.

Once RNA had been extracted, it was reverse transcribed into cDNA to act as the sequencing template. Repertoires were generated with immunoSEQ multiplex PCR, while TCRdb's copy carries only in-frame clones and drops some. Of a few hundred thousand clones in the sample, around two fifths are singletons; the top ten hold over 2%. V lost 3 bases, J lost 4 bases, and 6 bases stayed unmatched. This CDR3 comprises 14 residues. The germline V gene has CDR1 SQVTM and CDR2 ANQGSEA. The treatment denotes: oral pan-JAK inhibitor, 5-10 mg twice daily. The chain carries TRBV29-1 and TRBJ1-3; 7 bases map to TRBD1. The sample in question was CD4+ T cells sorted from blood, obtained at approximately week 36, from a patient treated with tofacitinib. This receptor was obtained from a human donor with alopecia areata. In DNA, the CDR3 is TGCAGCGTTGATGCGGGACAGACGGGAAACACCATATATTTT. Amino acids: CSVDAGQTGNTIYF.